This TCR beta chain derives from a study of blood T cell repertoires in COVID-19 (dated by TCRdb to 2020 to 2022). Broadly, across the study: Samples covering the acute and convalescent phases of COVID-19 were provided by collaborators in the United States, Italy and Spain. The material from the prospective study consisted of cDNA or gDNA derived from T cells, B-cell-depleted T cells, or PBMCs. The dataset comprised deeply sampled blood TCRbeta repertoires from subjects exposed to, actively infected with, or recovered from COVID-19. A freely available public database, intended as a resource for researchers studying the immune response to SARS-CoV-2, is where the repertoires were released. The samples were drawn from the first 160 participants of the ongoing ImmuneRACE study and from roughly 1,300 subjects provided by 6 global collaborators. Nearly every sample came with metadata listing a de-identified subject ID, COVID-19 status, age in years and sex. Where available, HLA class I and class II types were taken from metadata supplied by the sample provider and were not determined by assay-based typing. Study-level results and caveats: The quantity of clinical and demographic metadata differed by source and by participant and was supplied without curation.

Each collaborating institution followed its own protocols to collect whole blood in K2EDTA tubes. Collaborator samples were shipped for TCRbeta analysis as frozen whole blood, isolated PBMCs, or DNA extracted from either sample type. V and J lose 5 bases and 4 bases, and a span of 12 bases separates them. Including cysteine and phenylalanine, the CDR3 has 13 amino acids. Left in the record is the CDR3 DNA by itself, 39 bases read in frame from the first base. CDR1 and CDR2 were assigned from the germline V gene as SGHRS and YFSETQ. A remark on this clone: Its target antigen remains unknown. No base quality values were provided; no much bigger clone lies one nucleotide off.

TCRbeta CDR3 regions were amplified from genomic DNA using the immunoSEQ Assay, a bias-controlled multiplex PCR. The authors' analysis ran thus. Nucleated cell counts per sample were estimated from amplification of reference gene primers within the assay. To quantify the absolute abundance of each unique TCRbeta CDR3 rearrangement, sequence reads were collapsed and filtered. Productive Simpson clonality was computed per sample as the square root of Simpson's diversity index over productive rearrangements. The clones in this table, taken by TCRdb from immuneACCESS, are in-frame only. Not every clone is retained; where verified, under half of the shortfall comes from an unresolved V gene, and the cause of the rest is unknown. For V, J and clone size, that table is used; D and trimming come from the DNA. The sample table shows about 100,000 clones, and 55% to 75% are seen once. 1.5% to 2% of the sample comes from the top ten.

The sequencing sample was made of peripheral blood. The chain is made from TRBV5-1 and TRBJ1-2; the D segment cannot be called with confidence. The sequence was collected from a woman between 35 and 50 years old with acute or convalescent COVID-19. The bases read TGCGCCAGCAGTCCTGGGGAGGGCTATGGCTACACCTTC. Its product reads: CASSPGEGYGYTF.